This is a list of T cell receptor beta chains from one sample in a study of shared clonotypes between healthy human individuals. The repertoire was sequenced with immunoSEQ multiplex PCR; TCRdb's copy has only in-frame clones and lacks some. This sample has 550,000 to 650,000 clones, with approximately 96% found just once. Sequenced sample: naive CD8+ T cells sorted from blood. The source is a woman under 40 in good health. The CDR3 runs from the conserved cysteine through the conserved F or W. D genes are given only for firm matches. Expanded clones are given a class, and other clones once, few, many or no size at all.

v_gene	abundance	d_gene	j_gene	CDR3nt	CDR3aa
TRBV27	-	-	TRBJ2-1	TGTGCCAGCAGTTTGGGGCCCAGGGAGCAGTTCTTC	CASSLGPREQFF
TRBV4-1	-	TRBD1	TRBJ1-2	TGCGCCAGCAGCCCTGGACAGGGTATACTTAACTATGGCTACACCTTC	CASSPGQGILNYGYTF
TRBV2	-	-	TRBJ1-3	TGTGCCAGCAGCCCTACTCTTTCTGGAAACACCATATATTTT	CASSPTLSGNTIYF
TRBV6-6	-	TRBD2	TRBJ2-7	TGTGCCACCTCCGGTAGCGGGAGTATCGACGAGCAGTACTTC	CATSGSGSIDEQYF
TRBV2	-	TRBD2	TRBJ2-2	TGTGCCAGCAGTGAAGCCCGAGACTCGGGACTAGCGAACACCGGGGAGCTGTTTTTT	CASSEARDSGLANTGELFF
TRBV15	once	TRBD1	TRBJ2-7	TGTGCCACCAGCAGCGGGGACAGGGGCTCCTACGAGCAGTACTTC	CATSSGDRGSYEQYF
TRBV5-5	-	-	TRBJ1-2	TGTGCCAGCAGTCTAGCGGCAAACTATGGCTACACCTTC	CASSLAANYGYTF
TRBV7-9	-	TRBD1	TRBJ2-7	TGTGCCAGCAGCCCCAGCAGGGGACAGGGGGGTAACTACGAGCAGTACTTC	CASSPSRGQGGNYEQYF
TRBV27	-	-	TRBJ2-4	TGTGCCACCTCACAGGGCATTCTGGCCAAAAACATTCAGTACTTC	CATSQGILAKNIQYF
TRBV27	once	-	TRBJ1-2	TGTGCCAGCAGTTTTGCCGGGGACGGCTACACCTTC	CASSFAGDGYTF
TRBV4-2	-	TRBD2	TRBJ2-7	TGTGCCAGCAGCCTAATCGGCGGGGGGAGGTACGAGCAGTACTTC	CASSLIGGGRYEQYF
TRBV9	-	-	TRBJ2-1	TGTGCCACCGTTAACGTCTCCTACAATGAGCAGTTCTTC	CATVNVSYNEQFF
TRBV25-1	-	TRBD1	TRBJ1-1	TGTGCCAGCACGGACAGGGGTGAAACTGAAGCTTTCTTT	CASTDRGETEAFF
TRBV28	-	-	TRBJ1-1	TGTGCCAGCAGTTTGGGGGGGCGAACTGAAGCTTTCTTT	CASSLGGRTEAFF
TRBV14	-	TRBD1	TRBJ1-2	TGTGCCAGCAGCCAATACCGGACAGGGTCCAACTATGGCTACACCTTC	CASSQYRTGSNYGYTF
TRBV7-9	-	-	TRBJ2-7	TGTGCCAGCAGCTTAGCGTTTCCCCCCGACTCCTACGAGCAGTACTTC	CASSLAFPPDSYEQYF
TRBV6-6	-	-	TRBJ2-7	TGTGCCAGCAGTTATAGCAACAGGGACTACGAGCAGTACTTC	CASSYSNRDYEQYF
TRBV7-9	-	-	TRBJ1-1	TGTGCCAGCAGCTGGGACCTCCGAGGGGGGAACACTGAAGCTTTCTTT	CASSWDLRGGNTEAFF
TRBV6-6	-	TRBD1	TRBJ1-6	TGTGCCAGCAGTTACTCCGACAGGGGAGATTATTCACCCCTCCACTTT	CASSYSDRGDYSPLHF
TRBV2	-	TRBD2	TRBJ2-7	TGTGCCAGCAGCCCGGGAGGGGGAACTTCCCCCTACGAGCAGTACTTC	CASSPGGGTSPYEQYF
TRBV9	-	-	TRBJ2-1	TGTGCCAGCAGCGTAAACGTCGCGCCCGGTGGGGGCTCCTACAATGAGCAGTTCTTC	CASSVNVAPGGGSYNEQFF
TRBV7-2	-	-	TRBJ2-3	TGTGCCAGCAGCCGAGTAGAGGGTTCGGCAGATACGCAGTATTTT	CASSRVEGSADTQYF
TRBV6-1	-	-	TRBJ2-7	TGTGCCAGCAGCCGACCCCGCTCCTACGAGCAGTACTTC	CASSRPRSYEQYF
TRBV5-8	-	TRBD2	TRBJ2-3	TGTGCCAGCAGCACCGGACTAGCGGGTAACACAGATACGCAGTATTTT	CASSTGLAGNTDTQYF
TRBV7-8	-	-	TRBJ2-7	TGTGCCAGCAGCTTAGTTTCGAACATGGGACCATCCTACGAGCAGTACTTC	CASSLVSNMGPSYEQYF
TRBV19	-	-	TRBJ2-6	TGTGCCAGTAGTATGATGGTATCTGGGGCCAACGTCCTGACTTTC	CASSMMVSGANVLTF
TRBV11-3	once	TRBD2	TRBJ2-5	TGTGCCAGCAGCCCGCGGCGGGGGGAACAAGAGACCCAGTACTTC	CASSPRRGEQETQYF
TRBV5-6	-	-	TRBJ2-7	TGTGCCAGCAGCTTGTCACCCTACGAGCAGTACTTC	CASSLSPYEQYF
TRBV11-2	-	TRBD2	TRBJ2-7	TGTGCCAGCAGCTTGGCCAGCGGGAAGTACGAGCAGTACTTC	CASSLASGKYEQYF
TRBV5-1	-	-	TRBJ2-1	TGCGCCAGCAGCTTGGCCAAAAAGAGGTCGGACCACAATGAGCAGTTCTTC	CASSLAKKRSDHNEQFF
TRBV7-6	-	TRBD1	TRBJ2-5	TGTGCCAGCAGCTTCCACTACCCGGGGACAGGGAAAGGAGAGACCCAGTACTTC	CASSFHYPGTGKGETQYF
TRBV6-1	once	TRBD2	TRBJ2-7	TGTGCCAGCAGTGAAGGGGGACTAGAAGGGTACGAGCAGTACTTC	CASSEGGLEGYEQYF
TRBV28	-	-	TRBJ2-1	TGTGCCAGCAGCTCAAGAGGGGGTTATAATGAGCAGTTCTTC	CASSSRGGYNEQFF
TRBV4-1	-	-	TRBJ2-5	TGCGCCAGCAGCCAAGATTCTGCGTCTATGTACTTC	CASSQDSASMYF
TRBV28	-	-	TRBJ2-6	TGTGCCAGCAGACCCGGGATGGGAAGAACCTCTGGGGCCAACGTCCTGACTTTC	CASRPGMGRTSGANVLTF
TRBV27	-	TRBD1	TRBJ1-2	TGTGCCAGCAGTTCTACCGGGGGACAGGGGACTAACTATGGCTACACCTTC	CASSSTGGQGTNYGYTF
TRBV11-2	-	-	TRBJ2-7	TGTGCCAGCAGCTCGTCAGTCGAGACAGGAAACTACGAGCAGTACTTC	CASSSSVETGNYEQYF
TRBV6-1	-	-	TRBJ2-5	TGTGCCAGCAGGAGTTCGGAACGGAGCCAAGAGACCCAGTACTTC	CASRSSERSQETQYF
TRBV9	-	TRBD2	TRBJ2-7	TGTGCCAGCAGCGTATCCCCAGCGGGGATCTACGAGCAGTACTTC	CASSVSPAGIYEQYF
TRBV28	-	-	TRBJ1-4	TGTGCCAGCAGTTTTAGTAGCGATCCCCTGGAGGAAAAACTGTTTTTT	CASSFSSDPLEEKLFF
TRBV27	-	TRBD1	TRBJ2-1	TGTGCCAGCACCCCGACAGGGTCCTACAATGAGCAGTTCTTC	CASTPTGSYNEQFF
TRBV28	-	-	TRBJ1-1	TGTGCCAGCAGTTCCATAGACACCCTAGCCAACACTGAAGCTTTCTTT	CASSSIDTLANTEAFF
TRBV2	-	TRBD1	TRBJ2-6	TGTGCCCGACGGACAGGGTTCTCTGGGGCCAACGTCCTGACTTTC	CARRTGFSGANVLTF
TRBV28	-	-	TRBJ2-7	TGTGCCAGCAGTTTCGGGGTCAGCTACGAGCAGTACTTC	CASSFGVSYEQYF
TRBV10-2	-	-	TRBJ2-1	TGCGCCAGCCTCAAAGGTATAGGATTCAATGAGCAGTTCTTC	CASLKGIGFNEQFF